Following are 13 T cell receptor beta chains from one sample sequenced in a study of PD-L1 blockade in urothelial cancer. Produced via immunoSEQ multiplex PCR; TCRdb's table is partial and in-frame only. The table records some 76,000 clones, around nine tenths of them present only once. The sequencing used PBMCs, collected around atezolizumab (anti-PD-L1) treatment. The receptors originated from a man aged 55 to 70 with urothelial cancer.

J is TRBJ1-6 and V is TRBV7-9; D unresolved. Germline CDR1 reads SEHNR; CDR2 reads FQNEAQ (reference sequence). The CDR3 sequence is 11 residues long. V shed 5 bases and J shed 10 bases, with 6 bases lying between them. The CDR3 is CASSSGSPLHF. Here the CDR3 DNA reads TGTGCCAGCAGCAGCGGGTCACCCCTCCACTTT. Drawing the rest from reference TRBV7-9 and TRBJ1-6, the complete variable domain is DTGVSQNPRHKITKRGQNVTFRCDPISEHNRLYWYRQTLGQGPEFLTYFQNEAQLEKSRLLSDRFSAERPKGSFSTLEIQRTEQGDSAMYLCASSSGSPLHFGNGTRLTVT.

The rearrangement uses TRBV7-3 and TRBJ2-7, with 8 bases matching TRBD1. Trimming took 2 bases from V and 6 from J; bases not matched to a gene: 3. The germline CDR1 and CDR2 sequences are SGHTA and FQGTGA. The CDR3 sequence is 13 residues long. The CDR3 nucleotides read TGTGCCAGCAGCTTACAGGGGGCGGGCGAGCAGTACTTC. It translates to CASSLQGAGEQYF. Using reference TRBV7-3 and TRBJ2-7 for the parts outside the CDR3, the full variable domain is GAGVSQTPSNKVTEKGKYVELRCDPISGHTALYWYRQSLGQGPEFLIYFQGTGAADDSGLPNDRFFAVRPEGSVSTLKIQRTERGDSAVYLCASSLQGAGEQYFGPGTRLTVT.

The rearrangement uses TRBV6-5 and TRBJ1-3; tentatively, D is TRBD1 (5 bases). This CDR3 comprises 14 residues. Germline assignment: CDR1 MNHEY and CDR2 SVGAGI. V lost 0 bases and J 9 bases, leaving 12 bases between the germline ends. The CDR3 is CASSYSPGVGTIYF. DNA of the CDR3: TGTGCCAGCAGTTACTCACCGGGGGTCGGCACCATATATTTT.

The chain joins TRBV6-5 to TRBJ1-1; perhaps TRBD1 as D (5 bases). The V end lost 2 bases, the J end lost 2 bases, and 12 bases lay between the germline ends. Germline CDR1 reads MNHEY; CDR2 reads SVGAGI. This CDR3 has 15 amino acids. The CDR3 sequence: CASSYGRGGNTEAFF. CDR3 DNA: TGTGCCAGCAGTTACGGGAGGGGCGGTAACACTGAAGCTTTCTTT.

For the CDR3, the DNA is TGTGCCACCAGCAGAGATACAGCGGGAGGCTCCTACAATGAGCAGTTCTTC. Its translation: CATSRDTAGGSYNEQFF. V usage is TRBV15 and J usage is TRBJ2-1; 9 bases are shared with TRBD2. In germline, CDR1 is LNHNV, CDR2 YYDKDF (reference sequence). After removal of 0 bases from V and 0 bases from J, the junction contained 3 bases not matched to a gene. The CDR3 is made up of 17 amino acids.

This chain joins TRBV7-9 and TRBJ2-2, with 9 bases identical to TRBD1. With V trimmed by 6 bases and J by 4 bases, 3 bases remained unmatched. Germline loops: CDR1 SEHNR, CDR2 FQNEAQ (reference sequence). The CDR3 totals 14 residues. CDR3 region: CASRGTGPTGELFF. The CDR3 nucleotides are TGTGCCAGCAGAGGGACAGGGCCCACCGGGGAGCTGTTTTTT.

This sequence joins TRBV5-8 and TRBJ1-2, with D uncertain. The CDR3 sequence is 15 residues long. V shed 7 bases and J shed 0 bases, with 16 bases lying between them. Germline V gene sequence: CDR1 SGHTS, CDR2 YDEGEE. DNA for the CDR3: TGTGCCAGCCTCCTGCGGGCGGGCCCTAACTATGGCTACACCTTC. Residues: CASLLRAGPNYGYTF.

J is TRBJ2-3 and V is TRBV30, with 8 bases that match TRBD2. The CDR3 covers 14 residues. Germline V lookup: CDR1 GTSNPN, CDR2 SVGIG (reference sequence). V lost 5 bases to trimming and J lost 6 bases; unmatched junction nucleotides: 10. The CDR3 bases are TGTGCCTGGCAATCCCCCGCGGGAGGTGATACGCAGTATTTT. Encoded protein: CAWQSPAGGDTQYF.

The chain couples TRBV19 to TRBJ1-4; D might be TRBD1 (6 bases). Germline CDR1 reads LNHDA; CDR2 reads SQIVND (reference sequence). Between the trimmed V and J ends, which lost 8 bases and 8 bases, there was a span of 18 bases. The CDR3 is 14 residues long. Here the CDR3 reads CASQGAGVGEKLFF. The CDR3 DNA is TGTGCCAGTCAAGGCGCAGGGGTAGGGGAAAAACTGTTTTTT.

CDR3 in amino acids: CASSEGSQGARAFF. For the CDR3, the DNA is TGTGCCAGCAGTGAAGGGAGTCAGGGGGCTAGAGCTTTCTTT. The chain uses TRBV2 and TRBJ1-1, with 8 bases aligning to TRBD1. V gave up 1 base and J gave up 10 bases; unmatched junction bases: 8. Germline assignment: CDR1 SNHLY and CDR2 FYNNEI. The CDR3 is 14 amino acids. Full variable domain (rest looked up from reference TRBV2 and TRBJ1-1): EPEVTQTPSHQVTQMGQEVILRCVPISNHLYFYWYRQILGQKVEFLVSFYNNEISEKSEIFDDQFSVERPDGSNFTLKIRSTKLEDSAMYFCASSEGSQGARAFFGQGTRLTVV.

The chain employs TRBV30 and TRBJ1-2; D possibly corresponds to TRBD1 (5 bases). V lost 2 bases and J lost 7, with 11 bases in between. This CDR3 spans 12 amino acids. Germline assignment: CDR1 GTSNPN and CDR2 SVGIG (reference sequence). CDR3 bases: TGTGCCTGGAGTCCCGAAAGGGGTGGCTACACCTTC. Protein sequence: CAWSPERGGYTF.

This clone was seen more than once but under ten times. CDR3 residues: CASNYLWRLADTDTQYF. DNA of the CDR3: TGTGCCAGCAACTACCTCTGGCGCCTAGCGGACACAGATACGCAGTATTTT. The chain has TRBV6-4 and TRBJ2-3; 7 nucleotides agree with TRBD2. The ends lost 7 bases at V and 2 bases at J; junction bases unmatched: 15. This CDR3 contains 17 residues. In germline, CDR1 is MRHNA, CDR2 SNTAGT.

The CDR3 loop is CAAQGDTNTGELFF. CDR3 sequence (DNA): TGTGCCGCGCAAGGGGATACGAACACCGGGGAGCTGTTTTTT. The chain joins TRBV28 to TRBJ2-2; D may be TRBD1 (5 bases). Germline CDR1 is MDHEN and CDR2 is SYDVKM. The V end was cut by 11 bases, the J end by 0 bases, with 13 bases between. This CDR3 region has 14 residues.